Listed here are 23 T cell receptor beta chains from one sample, sequenced in a study of cytomegalovirus exposure and HLA in healthy donors. The PCR used 60 Vbeta and 13 Jbeta primers. Generated by immunoSEQ multiplex PCR, the TCRdb table keeps only in-frame clones and is missing some. The table has more than 150,000 clones, around three quarters seen once. The sample was PBMCs. These receptors were taken from a woman between 25 and 40 years old in good health and CMV-seronegative.

This clone was observed once. V gene TRBV4-1 combines with J gene TRBJ2-3; 8 nucleotides agree with TRBD2. The V segment lost 8 bases and the J segment 0 bases; nucleotides outside the gene matches: 10. Per germline, CDR1 MGHRA and CDR2 YSYEKL. This CDR3 has 16 amino acids. CDR3 residues: CASPIRRGVSTDTQYF. CDR3 bases: TGCGCCAGCCCTATAAGGCGGGGGGTTAGCACAGATACGCAGTATTTT.

The chain couples TRBV9 to TRBJ2-1; the match to TRBD2 covers 8 bases. Trimming took 0 bases from V and 0 from J; bases not matched to a gene: 8. The germline V gene encodes CDR1 SGDLS and CDR2 YYNGEE. The CDR3 consists of 18 residues. The CDR3 here is CASSVGGGGPSSYNEQFF. In nucleotides, the CDR3 is TGTGCCAGCAGCGTAGGAGGCGGGGGGCCTAGCTCCTACAATGAGCAGTTCTTC.

This clone came up once. This chain uses TRBV27 with TRBJ1-6; possible D gene TRBD1, 5 bases. The CDR3 has 13 amino acids. CDR1 and CDR2 from the germline V gene are MNHEY and SMNVEV (reference sequence). Trimming removed 3 bases from V and 7 bases from J, with 7 bases in between. The CDR3 bases are TGTGCCAGCAGTTTCGACAGAAATTCACCCCTCCACTTT. Its translation is CASSFDRNSPLHF.

This clone was seen a handful of times. The chain employs TRBV15 and TRBJ1-5; 7 bases are shared with TRBD1. The germline gives CDR1 LNHNV, CDR2 YYDKDF (reference sequence). J was trimmed by 4 bases and V by 7 bases; bases with no gene match: 13. There are 16 residues in the CDR3. The CDR3 region has the DNA TGTGCCACCACACGACAGGGTCTAATGGGGAATCAGCCCCAGCATTTT. Residues: CATTRQGLMGNQPQHF.

The chain links TRBV7-8 to TRBJ1-3, with 7 bases identical to TRBD1. The CDR3 length is 15 residues. The germline gives CDR1 SGHVS, CDR2 FQNEAQ. The ends lost 5 bases at V and 2 bases at J; junction bases unmatched: 6. CDR3 bases: TGTGCCAGCAGCCGCACAGGGGTTACTGGAAACACCATATATTTT. It is translated as CASSRTGVTGNTIYF.

This chain uses TRBV12-5 with TRBJ1-1; perhaps TRBD1 as D (5 bases). Trimming removed 6 bases from V and 1 base from J, with 12 bases in between. CDR1 LGHNT and CDR2 FRNRAP come from the germline V gene. This CDR3 has 14 residues. CDR3 sequence: CASGRGRANTEAFF. Here the CDR3 DNA reads TGTGCTAGTGGACGCGGCAGGGCGAACACTGAAGCTTTCTTT.

The chain recombines TRBV6-1 with TRBJ2-3; TRBD2 is a possible D gene (6 bases). Germline CDR1 MNHNS, CDR2 SASEGT. The CDR3 is made up of 15 amino acids. V lost 3 bases, J lost 4 bases, and 14 bases lay in between. CDR3 DNA: TGTGCCAGCAGTGAGTCGCTGGTAGCGGCAGATACGCAGTATTTT. It is translated as CASSESLVAADTQYF.

About this clone itself: The junction departs from germline at one end; a sequencing error may be responsible. The CDR3 coding sequence is TGTGCCAGCAGCTCCGGACAGTCAATCAACATTGAAGCTTTCTTT. It codes for CASSSGQSINIEAFF. V and J are TRBV5-8 and TRBJ1-1, with TRBD1 as a possible D gene (6 bases). This CDR3 spans 15 amino acids. Germline V CDR1 and CDR2: SGHTS, YDEGEE. The whole variable domain, filled in from reference TRBV5-8 and TRBJ1-1, reads EAGVTQSPTHLIKTRGQQATLRCSPISGHTSVYWYQQALGLGLQFLLWYDEGEERNRGNFPPRFSGRQFPNYSSELNVNALELEDSALYLCASSSGQSINIEAFFGQGTRLTVV.

In the case of this clone: Within the sample, other DNA sequences also encode this same CDR3. The V and J genes are TRBV5-4 and TRBJ1-6, with 8 positions matching TRBD1. Trimming took 3 bases from V and 7 from J; bases not matched to a gene: 9. Germline CDR1 reads SGHNT; CDR2 reads YYREEE (reference sequence). The CDR3 contains 16 residues. CDR3 nucleotides: TGTGCCAGCAGCTACCGGAGACAGGGGTCGAATTCACCCCTCCACTTT. As protein: CASSYRRQGSNSPLHF.

V and J are TRBV6-1 and TRBJ2-1; 7 bases fit TRBD2. The germline V gene encodes CDR1 MNHNS and CDR2 SASEGT. The CDR3 length is 13 residues. Trimming at V came to 6 bases and at J to 12 bases, leaving 11 bases not matched to a gene. CDR3 nucleotides: TGTGCCAGCAGCCCAGTACTAGCGAGGTGGCAGTTCTTC. This codes for CASSPVLARWQFF.

The chain carries TRBV2 and TRBJ1-5; TRBD1 might be the D (6 bases). V lost 6 bases, J lost 8 bases, and 17 bases lay in between. Germline CDR1 reads SNHLY; CDR2 reads FYNNEI. The CDR3 has 14 residues. The CDR3 DNA follows: TGTGCCAGCAGAGGGGGGGTTGCAATCGAGCCCCAGCATTTT. As protein: CASRGGVAIEPQHF.

J is TRBJ1-2 and V is TRBV27; 11 bases match TRBD1. The germline gives CDR1 MNHEY, CDR2 SMNVEV (reference sequence). This CDR3 is 23 amino acids long. V shed 5 bases, J shed 0 bases, and the junction held 26 bases outside the gene matches. DNA for the CDR3: TGTGCCAGCAGTCGCTTTGGAACCGCTGCTGGGACAGGGGGTATTCTTGCTAACTATGGCTACACCTTC. It is translated as CASSRFGTAAGTGGILANYGYTF.

The V call is TRBV5-1, the J call TRBJ1-1, with a tentative D call TRBD1 (6 bases). Germline CDR1 reads SGHRS; CDR2 reads YFSETQ. The CDR3 is 16 residues long. Trimming removed 4 bases at V and 1 base at J, with 17 bases between. The CDR3 region has the DNA TGCGCCAGCAGCCGTTTTTCTACAGGGACGAACACTGAAGCTTTCTTT. It specifies CASSRFSTGTNTEAFF.

This clone has just one count. V is TRBV6-1 and J is TRBJ2-7; a possible D gene is TRBD1 (7 bases). The CDR3 sequence is 18 residues long. V was clipped by 2 bases and J by 3 bases, with 23 bases between them. The germline V gene encodes CDR1 MNHNS and CDR2 SASEGT. The DNA for the CDR3 is TGTGCCAGCAGTGAAAGACCCAAGGGGGCGGGACAGAGCTACGAGCAGTACTTC. It translates to CASSERPKGAGQSYEQYF.

This rearrangement joins TRBV5-4 to TRBJ1-2, with D possibly being TRBD1 (6 bases). V lost 0 bases and J 8 bases, leaving 11 bases between the germline ends. This CDR3 has 13 residues. CDR1 SGHNT and CDR2 YYREEE come from the germline V gene (reference sequence). CDR3 DNA sequence: TGTGCCAGCAGCTTGGAAGGCAGGGGAGGCTACACCTTC. This sequence encodes CASSLEGRGGYTF.

This sequence joins TRBV5-4 and TRBJ2-3, with 8 bases that match TRBD2. V lost 4 bases, J lost 2 bases, and 3 bases stayed unmatched. The CDR3 extends over 14 amino acids. Germline-derived CDR1 and CDR2 are SGHNT and YYREEE (reference sequence). Here the CDR3 reads CASSTGLATDTQYF. DNA for the CDR3: TGTGCCAGCAGCACTGGACTAGCCACAGATACGCAGTATTTT.

V gene TRBV11-2 combines with J gene TRBJ1-1, with D uncertain. Trimming left V 4 bases short and J 6 bases short, with 9 bases between. The CDR3 covers 12 residues. Germline V gives CDR1 SGHAT, CDR2 FQNNGV. The CDR3 loop reads CASSWEVSEAFF. Written as DNA, the CDR3 is TGTGCCAGCAGCTGGGAGGTGTCTGAAGCTTTCTTT.

This clone was seen only a few times. The gene calls are TRBV30 and TRBJ1-5; D is unresolved. The CDR3 totals 13 residues. Germline V gene lookup returns CDR1 GTSNPN and CDR2 SVGIG (reference sequence). The germline V and J ends were trimmed by 0 bases and 0 bases, with 3 bases remaining between them. The CDR3 DNA follows: TGTGCCTGGAGTGTTCGTAGCAATCAGCCCCAGCATTTT. Amino acids: CAWSVRSNQPQHF.

The rearrangement joins TRBV4-1 to TRBJ1-6, with a possible D match to TRBD1 (5 bases). Germline V gene sequence: CDR1 MGHRA, CDR2 YSYEKL. This CDR3 contains 16 residues. Trimming took 4 bases from V and 7 from J, leaving 17 bases between them. Written as DNA, the CDR3 is TGCGCCAGCAGCCTCATAGGCGGGCGGGACAATTCACCCCTCCACTTT. Its protein product is CASSLIGGRDNSPLHF.

V is TRBV14 and J is TRBJ1-2, with 11 bases identical to TRBD1. The V gene end was trimmed by 4 bases and the J gene end by 4 bases; junction bases not matched to a gene: 2. Germline V gene data show CDR1 as SGHDN and CDR2 as FVKESK. This CDR3 contains 14 residues. As DNA, the CDR3 is TGTGCCAGCAGCCGGGGACAGGGGGGCTATGGCTACACCTTC. Translated, it gives CASSRGQGGYGYTF.

V is TRBV10-3 and J is TRBJ2-7; 8 bases align to TRBD1. The CDR3 sequence is 14 residues long. Trimming removed 4 bases from V and 1 base from J; junction bases left unmatched: 3. Germline V CDR1 and CDR2: ENHRY, SYGVKD. Here the CDR3 reads CAISGQGPSYEQYF. In DNA, the CDR3 is TGTGCCATCAGTGGACAGGGGCCGTCCTACGAGCAGTACTTC.

The genes are TRBV7-2 and TRBJ1-6, with D perhaps TRBD1 (6 bases). Germline V CDR1 and CDR2: SGHTA, FQGNSA. V gave up 5 bases and J gave up 7 bases, with 15 bases separating them. The length of the CDR3 is 15 residues. CDR3: CASSQYRVGNSPLHF. The CDR3 DNA reads as TGTGCCAGCAGCCAATACAGGGTTGGGAATTCACCCCTCCACTTT.

The chain is built from TRBV18 and TRBJ1-5; the match to TRBD1 covers 7 bases. The germline gives CDR1 KGHSH, CDR2 LQKENI. The CDR3 runs to 13 residues. With 3 bases clipped from V and 5 bases from J, the junction kept 1 base outside the gene matches. The CDR3 region has the DNA TGTGCCAGCTCACCTGGGACAGATCAGCCCCAGCATTTT. Translation gives CASSPGTDQPQHF.